This T cell receptor (beta chain) was observed in a study of neurological immune-mediated disorders. Notes on the study in general: Among expanded clones, no CDR3 amino acid sequences were shared across subjects, a pattern suggesting private repertoires in all groups.

There are many counts of this clonotype. What it binds is unknown. Whenever a sequencing run was performed, it yielded over 190 million TCR-beta sequences from 15-18 subjects. TCRdb called the 5' RACE reads again in MiXCR, with one record for every CDR3 protein. Among 40,000 to 55,000 distinct CDR3 sequences, 10% were seen once, and the ten largest hold around 20%. This TCR was recovered from a woman aged 40 to 55 with HTLV-1-associated myelopathy (HAM/TSP). The sequenced sample consisted of PBMCs.

This CDR3 reads CASSLPGQSSTEQYF. CDR3 coding DNA: TGCGCCAGCAGCCTCCCGGGACAATCTTCGACCGAGCAGTACTTC. The chain combines TRBV5-1 with TRBJ2-7; D is perhaps TRBD1 (6 bases). Germline CDR1 and CDR2: SGHRS and YFSETQ. The V gene lost 4 bases and the J gene lost 6 bases, with 20 bases spanning the gap. The CDR3 contains 15 residues. The complete variable domain, with remaining parts taken from reference TRBV5-1 and TRBJ2-7, reads KAGVTQTPRYLIKTRGQQVTLSCSPISGHRSVSWYQQTPGQGLQFLFEYFSETQRNKGNFPGRFSGRQFSNSRSEMNVSTLELGDSALYLCASSLPGQSSTEQYFGPGTRLTVT.